This paragraph covers one T cell receptor (beta chain) sequence. What this receptor recognizes is not known. No quality values exist for individual bases; no much larger clone is one base distant. The data originate from a study of blood T cell repertoires in COVID-19 (dated by TCRdb to 2019 to 2021). With respect to the entire study: Samples from collaborators originated in the United States, Italy and Spain and spanned both the acute and convalescent phases of COVID-19. Deeply sampled blood TCRbeta repertoires from subjects exposed to, actively infected with, or recovered from COVID-19 were included in the dataset. The prospective study material was composed of cDNA or gDNA derived from T cells, B-cell-depleted T cells, or PBMCs. A freely available public database, intended as a resource for researchers studying the immune response to SARS-CoV-2, is where the repertoires were released. The sample metadata nearly always contained a de-identified subject ID, COVID-19 status, age in years and sex. The samples were drawn from two sources: the first 160 participants of the ongoing ImmuneRACE study, and 1,254 subjects contributed by 6 global collaborators. Where HLA class I and class II types were available, the types were taken from metadata supplied by the sample provider, not from assay-based typing.

The CDR3 starts with the cysteine, ends with the phenylalanine, and has 15 residues. CDR3 DNA is the only sequence kept; it has 45 bases, read in frame from the first base. The V and J ends are trimmed by 0 bases and 6 bases, leaving 12 bases between them. CDR1 and CDR2 are read off the germline V gene as SGHRS and YFSETQ. The research as a whole found: The amount of clinical and demographic metadata varied by source and participant and was provided uncurated.

TCRbeta CDR3 regions were amplified from genomic DNA using the immunoSEQ Assay, a bias-controlled multiplex PCR. Turning to the authors' computational methods: Within the assay, amplification of reference gene primers was used to estimate how many nucleated cells each sample contained. Sequence reads were collapsed and filtered to measure the absolute abundance of every unique TCRbeta CDR3 rearrangement. For each sample, productive Simpson clonality was calculated as the square root of Simpson's diversity index over productive rearrangements. Entries here come from immuneACCESS through TCRdb and include only in-frame sequences with V and J called. Some clones fail to appear in such tables; in the studies checked, an unresolved V gene covers under half of the shortfall, and the cause of the remainder is unknown. V and J calls and clone size are those listed in that table; D and trimming were worked out from the DNA. In this sample the table shows thousands of clones, approximately 80% of which occur a single time. The ten largest clones capture 32% of the sample.

Each collaborating institution followed its own protocols to collect whole blood in K2EDTA tubes. Collaborator samples were shipped for TCRbeta analysis as frozen whole blood, isolated PBMCs, or DNA extracted from either sample type. This clonotype was obtained from a human donor in a cohort sampled during active COVID-19. Sequenced sample: peripheral blood. Rearrangement joined TRBV5-1 to TRBJ1-4; TRBD1 might be the D gene, on 6 matching bases. The DNA reads TGCGCCAGCAGCTTGGACCCAGGGGTGGATGAAAAACTGTTTTTT. Its protein reads: CASSLDPGVDEKLFF. Supplemented by the reference TRBV5-1 and TRBJ1-4 proteins around the CDR3, the complete variable domain is KAGVTQTPRYLIKTRGQQVTLSCSPISGHRSVSWYQQTPGQGLQFLFEYFSETQRNKGNFPGRFSGRQFSNSRSEMNVSTLELGDSALYLCASSLDPGVDEKLFFGSGTQLSVL.